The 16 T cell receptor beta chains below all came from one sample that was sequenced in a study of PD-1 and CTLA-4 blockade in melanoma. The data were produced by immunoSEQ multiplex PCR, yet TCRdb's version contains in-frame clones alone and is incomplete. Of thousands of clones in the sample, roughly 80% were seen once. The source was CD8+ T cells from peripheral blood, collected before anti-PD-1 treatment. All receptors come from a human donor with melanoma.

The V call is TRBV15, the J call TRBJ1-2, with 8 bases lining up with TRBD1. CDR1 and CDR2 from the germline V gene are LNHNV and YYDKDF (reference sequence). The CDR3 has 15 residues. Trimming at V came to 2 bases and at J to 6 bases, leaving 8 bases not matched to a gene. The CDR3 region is CATSRPTDRVDGYTF. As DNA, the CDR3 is TGTGCCACCAGCAGACCCACGGACAGGGTCGATGGCTACACCTTC.

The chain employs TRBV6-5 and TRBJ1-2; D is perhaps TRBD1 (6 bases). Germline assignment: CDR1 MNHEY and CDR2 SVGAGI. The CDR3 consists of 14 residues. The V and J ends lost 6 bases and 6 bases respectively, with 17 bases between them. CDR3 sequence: CASSQQGGADGYTF. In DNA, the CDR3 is TGTGCCAGCAGCCAACAAGGGGGGGCGGATGGCTACACCTTC.

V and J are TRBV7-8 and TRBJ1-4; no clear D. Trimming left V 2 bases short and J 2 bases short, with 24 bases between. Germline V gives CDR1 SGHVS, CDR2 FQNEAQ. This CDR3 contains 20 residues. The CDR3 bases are TGTGCCAGCAGCTTAAGCGAGTTTGGGGAAGGATGGGCCACTAATGAAAAACTGTTTTTT. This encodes CASSLSEFGEGWATNEKLFF.

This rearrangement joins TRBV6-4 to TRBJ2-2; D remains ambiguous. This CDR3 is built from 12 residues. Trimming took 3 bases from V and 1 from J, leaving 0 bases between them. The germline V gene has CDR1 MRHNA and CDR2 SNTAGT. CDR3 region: CASSENTGELFF. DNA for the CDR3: TGTGCCAGCAGTGAGAACACCGGGGAGCTGTTTTTT.

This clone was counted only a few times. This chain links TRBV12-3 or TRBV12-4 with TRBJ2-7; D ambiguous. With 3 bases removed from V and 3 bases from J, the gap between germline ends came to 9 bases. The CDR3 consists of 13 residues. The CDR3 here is CASSFGSFYEQYF. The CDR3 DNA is TGTGCCAGCAGTTTCGGGTCCTTCTACGAGCAGTACTTC.

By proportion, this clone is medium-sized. Here the CDR3 reads CASSFPTGELFF. DNA for the CDR3: TGTGCCAGCAGTTTTCCGACCGGGGAGCTGTTTTTT. The rearrangement uses TRBV27 and TRBJ2-2; D is undetermined. The CDR3 loop spans 12 amino acids. The germline V and J ends were trimmed by 3 bases and 5 bases, with 4 bases remaining between them. Germline lookup yields CDR1 MNHEY and CDR2 SMNVEV (reference sequence).

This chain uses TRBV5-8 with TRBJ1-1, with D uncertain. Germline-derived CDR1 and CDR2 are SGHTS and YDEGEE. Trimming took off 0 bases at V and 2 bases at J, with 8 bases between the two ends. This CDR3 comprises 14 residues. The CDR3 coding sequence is TGTGCCAGCAGCTTGGGGCACAGCAACACTGAAGCTTTCTTT. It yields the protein CASSLGHSNTEAFF.

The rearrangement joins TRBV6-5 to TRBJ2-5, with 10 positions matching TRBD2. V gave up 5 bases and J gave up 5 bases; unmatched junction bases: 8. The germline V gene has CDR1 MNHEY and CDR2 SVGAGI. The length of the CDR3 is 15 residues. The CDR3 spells CASSPWTSGGETQYF. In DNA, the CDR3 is TGTGCCAGCAGTCCTTGGACTAGCGGTGGGGAGACCCAGTACTTC.

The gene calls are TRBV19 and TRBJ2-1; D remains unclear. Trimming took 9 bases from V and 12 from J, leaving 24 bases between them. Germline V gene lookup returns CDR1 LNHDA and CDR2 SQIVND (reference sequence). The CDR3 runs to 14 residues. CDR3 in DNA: TGTGCCAGCCCCACCATACACCGGGCGAAAGGGCAGTTCTTC. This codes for CASPTIHRAKGQFF.

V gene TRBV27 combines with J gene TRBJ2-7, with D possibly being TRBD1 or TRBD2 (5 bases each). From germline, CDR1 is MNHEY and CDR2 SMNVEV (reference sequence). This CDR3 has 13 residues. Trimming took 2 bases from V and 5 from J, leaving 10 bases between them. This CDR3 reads CASSLMGDNEQYF. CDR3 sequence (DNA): TGTGCCAGCAGTTTAATGGGGGATAACGAGCAGTACTTC.

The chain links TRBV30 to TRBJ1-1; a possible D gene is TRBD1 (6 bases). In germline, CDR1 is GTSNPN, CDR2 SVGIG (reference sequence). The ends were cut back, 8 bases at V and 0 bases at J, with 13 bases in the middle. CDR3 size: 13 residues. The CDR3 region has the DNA TGTGCCGCCGAGACAGGATTGAACACTGAAGCTTTCTTT. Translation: CAAETGLNTEAFF.

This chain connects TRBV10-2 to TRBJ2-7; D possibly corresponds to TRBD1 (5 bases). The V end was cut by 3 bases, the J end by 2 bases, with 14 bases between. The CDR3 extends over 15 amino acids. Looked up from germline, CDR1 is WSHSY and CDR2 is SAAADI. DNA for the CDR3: TGCGCCAGCAGTGAAGGAACAGGCTTGCCCTACGAGCAGTACTTC. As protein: CASSEGTGLPYEQYF.

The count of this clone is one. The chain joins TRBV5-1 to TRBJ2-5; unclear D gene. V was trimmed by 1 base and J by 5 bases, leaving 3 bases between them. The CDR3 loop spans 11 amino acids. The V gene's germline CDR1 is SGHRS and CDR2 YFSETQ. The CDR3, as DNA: TGCGCCAGCAGCTTGTTGGAGACCCAGTACTTC. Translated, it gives CASSLLETQYF.

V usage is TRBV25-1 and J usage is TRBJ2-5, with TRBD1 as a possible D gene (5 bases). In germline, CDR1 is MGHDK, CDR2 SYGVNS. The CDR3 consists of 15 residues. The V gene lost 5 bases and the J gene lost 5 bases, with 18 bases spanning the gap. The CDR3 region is CASSTPTDPRETQYF. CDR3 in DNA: TGTGCCAGCAGTACTCCGACAGACCCACGGGAGACCCAGTACTTC.

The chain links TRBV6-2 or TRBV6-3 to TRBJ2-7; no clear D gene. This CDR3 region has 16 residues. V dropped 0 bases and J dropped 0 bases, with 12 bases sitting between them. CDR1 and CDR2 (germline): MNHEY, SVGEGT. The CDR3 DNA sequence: TGTGCCAGCAGTTACTCGCTACGAGAAGGCTCCTACGAGCAGTACTTC. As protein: CASSYSLREGSYEQYF.

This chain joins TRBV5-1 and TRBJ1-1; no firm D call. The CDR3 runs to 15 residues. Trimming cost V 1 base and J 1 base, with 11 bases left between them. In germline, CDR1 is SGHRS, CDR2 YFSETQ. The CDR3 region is CASSLFRPENTEAFF. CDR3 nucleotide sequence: TGCGCCAGCAGCTTGTTCCGGCCAGAGAACACTGAAGCTTTCTTT.